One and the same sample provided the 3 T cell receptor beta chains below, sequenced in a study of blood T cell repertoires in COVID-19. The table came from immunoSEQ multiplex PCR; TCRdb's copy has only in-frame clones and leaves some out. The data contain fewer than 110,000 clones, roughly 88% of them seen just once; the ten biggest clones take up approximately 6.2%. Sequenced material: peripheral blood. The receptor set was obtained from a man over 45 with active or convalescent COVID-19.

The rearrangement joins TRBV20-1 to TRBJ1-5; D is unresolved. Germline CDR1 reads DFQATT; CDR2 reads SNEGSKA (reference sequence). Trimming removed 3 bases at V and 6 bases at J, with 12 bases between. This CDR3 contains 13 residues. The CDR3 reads CSASASFGQPQHF. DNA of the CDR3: TGCAGTGCTAGTGCGAGTTTTGGTCAGCCCCAGCATTTT.

This chain's CDR3 is CASSRDFLNEQFF. In DNA, the CDR3 is TGTGCCAGCAGCCGGGACTTTCTAAATGAGCAGTTCTTC. The chain couples TRBV25-1 to TRBJ2-1, with D tentatively TRBD2 (6 bases). The germline V gene has CDR1 MGHDK and CDR2 SYGVNS. This CDR3 spans 13 amino acids. V dropped 6 bases and J dropped 7 bases, with 13 bases sitting between them.

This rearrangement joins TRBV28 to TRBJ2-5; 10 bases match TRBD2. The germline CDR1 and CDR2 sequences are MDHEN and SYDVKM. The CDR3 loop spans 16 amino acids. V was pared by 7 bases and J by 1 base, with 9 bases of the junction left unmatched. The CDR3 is CASNHPLAGIQETQYF. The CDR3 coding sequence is TGTGCCAGCAACCACCCACTAGCGGGAATCCAAGAGACCCAGTACTTC.